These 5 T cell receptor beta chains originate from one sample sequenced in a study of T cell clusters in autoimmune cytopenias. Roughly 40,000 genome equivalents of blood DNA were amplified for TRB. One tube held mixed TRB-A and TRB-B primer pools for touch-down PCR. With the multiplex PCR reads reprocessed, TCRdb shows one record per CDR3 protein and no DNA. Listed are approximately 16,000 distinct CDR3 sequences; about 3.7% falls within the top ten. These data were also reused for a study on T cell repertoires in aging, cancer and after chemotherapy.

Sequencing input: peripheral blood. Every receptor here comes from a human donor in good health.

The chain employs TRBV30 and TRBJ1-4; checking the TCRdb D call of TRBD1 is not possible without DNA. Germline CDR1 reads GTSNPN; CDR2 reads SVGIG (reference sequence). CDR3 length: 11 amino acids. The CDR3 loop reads CALQGGEKLFF.

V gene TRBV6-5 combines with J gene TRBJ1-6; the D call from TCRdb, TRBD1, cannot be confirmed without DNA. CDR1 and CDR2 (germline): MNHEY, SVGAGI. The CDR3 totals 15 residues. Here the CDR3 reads CASRATRDLNSPLHF.

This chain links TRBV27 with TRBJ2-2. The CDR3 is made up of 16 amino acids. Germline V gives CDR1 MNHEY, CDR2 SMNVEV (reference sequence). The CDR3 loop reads CASSLVVPGNTGELFF.

The CDR3 protein is CATSSDVSRPEQFF. The chain uses TRBV15 and TRBJ2-1. This CDR3 has 14 residues. Germline V lookup: CDR1 LNHNV, CDR2 YYDKDF (reference sequence).

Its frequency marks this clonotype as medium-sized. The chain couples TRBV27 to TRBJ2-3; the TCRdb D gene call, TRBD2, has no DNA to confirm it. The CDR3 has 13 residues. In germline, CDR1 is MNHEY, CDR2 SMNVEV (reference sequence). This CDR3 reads CASTRRAEDTQYF.